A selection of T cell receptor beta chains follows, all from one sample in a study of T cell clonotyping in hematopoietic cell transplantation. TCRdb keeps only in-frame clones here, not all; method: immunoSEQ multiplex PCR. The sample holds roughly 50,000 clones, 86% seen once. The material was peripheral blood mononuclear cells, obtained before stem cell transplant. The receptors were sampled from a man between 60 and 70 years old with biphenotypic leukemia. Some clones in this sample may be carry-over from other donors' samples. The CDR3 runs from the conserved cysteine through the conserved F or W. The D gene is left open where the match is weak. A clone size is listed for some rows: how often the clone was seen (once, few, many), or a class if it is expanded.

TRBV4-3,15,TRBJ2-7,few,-,TGCGCCAGCAGCCCAGGGACGGACATCAAACACGAGCAGTACTTC,CASSPGTDIKHEQYF
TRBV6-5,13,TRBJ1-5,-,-,TGTGCCAGCCGAGGTCAGGGCGATCAGCCCCAGCATTTT,CASRGQGDQPQHF
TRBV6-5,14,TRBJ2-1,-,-,TGTGCCAGCTGCACCGGGCCTCCCTACAATGAGCAGTTCTTC,CASCTGPPYNEQFF
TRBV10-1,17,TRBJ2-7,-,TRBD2,TGCGCCAGCGGAAGGACAAAGAGCGGGATCCCCCGCTACGAGCAGTACTTC,CASGRTKSGIPRYEQYF
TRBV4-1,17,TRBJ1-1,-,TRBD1,TGCGCCAGCAGCCAAGATCCTACGGGGACAGGGGAGGCTGAAGCTTTCTTT,CASSQDPTGTGEAEAFF
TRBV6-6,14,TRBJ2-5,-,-,TGTGCCAGCAGTTCCCTGGGCAGGTGGGAGACCCAGTACTTC,CASSSLGRWETQYF
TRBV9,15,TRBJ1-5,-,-,TGTGCCAGCAGCGCCGGAGGCGGGAGCAATCAGCCCCAGCATTTT,CASSAGGGSNQPQHF
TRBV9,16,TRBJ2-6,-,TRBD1,TGTGCCAGCAGCGTGGACAGGGGTGATGGGGCCAACGTCCTGACTTTC,CASSVDRGDGANVLTF
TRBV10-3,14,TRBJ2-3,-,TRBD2,TGTGCCATCACGGCTAGCGGGAGGGCAGATACGCAGTATTTT,CAITASGRADTQYF
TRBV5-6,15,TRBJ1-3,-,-,TGTGCCAGCAGCTTATGGGAAGTTGATGGAAACACCATATATTTT,CASSLWEVDGNTIYF
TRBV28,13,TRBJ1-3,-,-,TGTGCCAGCAGTTTATTTCAAGGAAACACCATATATTTT,CASSLFQGNTIYF
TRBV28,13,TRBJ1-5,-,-,TGTGCCAGCAGTTTGAGTGGCAATCAGCCCCAGCATTTT,CASSLSGNQPQHF
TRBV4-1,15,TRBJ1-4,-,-,TGCGCCAGCAGCCAAGGAAGGGCCACTAATGAAAAACTGTTTTTT,CASSQGRATNEKLFF
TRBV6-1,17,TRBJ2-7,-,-,TGTGCCAGCAGTGAAACCGACAGGAGTTGGCGTACCTACGAGCAGTACTTC,CASSETDRSWRTYEQYF
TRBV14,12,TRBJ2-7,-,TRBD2,TGTGCCAGCAGCGAAGCGGGATTCGAGCAGTACTTC,CASSEAGFEQYF
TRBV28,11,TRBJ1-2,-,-,TGTGCCAGCAGTCAGCTTTTTGGCTACACCTTC,CASSQLFGYTF
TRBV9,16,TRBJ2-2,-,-,TGTGCCAGCAGCCCTAAGTACGGAGGGGCCACCGGGGAGCTGTTTTTT,CASSPKYGGATGELFF
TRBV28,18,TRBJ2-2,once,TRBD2,TGTGCCAGCAGTCAGGGACTAGCGGGAGGGCCGAGTACCGGGGAGCTGTTTTTT,CASSQGLAGGPSTGELFF
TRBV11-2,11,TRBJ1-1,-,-,TGTGCCTCAGCCGGGGGCACTGAAGCTTTCTTT,CASAGGTEAFF
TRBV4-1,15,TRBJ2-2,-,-,TGCGCCAGCAGCCGCGCGTATTCGGGGTCCGGGGAGCTGTTTTTT,CASSRAYSGSGELFF
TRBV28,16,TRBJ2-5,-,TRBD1,TGTGCCAGCAGTGTAGTCGGACAGGGCGAACATGAGACCCAGTACTTC,CASSVVGQGEHETQYF
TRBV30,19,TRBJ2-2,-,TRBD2,TGTGCCTGGGCGGGTCCGATGGATAGCGGGACGTGGGACACCGGGGAGCTGTTTTTT,CAWAGPMDSGTWDTGELFF
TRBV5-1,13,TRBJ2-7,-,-,TGCGCCAGCAGCTTGGACAGGGCCTACGAGCAGTACTTC,CASSLDRAYEQYF
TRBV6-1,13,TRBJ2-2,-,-,TGTGCCAGCCCCCCCCGGACAGACGGGGAGCTGTTTTTT,CASPPRTDGELFF
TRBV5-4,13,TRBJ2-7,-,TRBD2,TGTGCCAGCAGCTCCCCCTGGACTAGCGAGCAGTACTTC,CASSSPWTSEQYF
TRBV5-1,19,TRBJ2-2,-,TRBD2,TGCGCCAGCAGCGCAAGGGCCCCGGGAGCGGGAGATATCACCGGGGAGCTGTTTTTT,CASSARAPGAGDITGELFF
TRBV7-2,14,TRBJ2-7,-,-,TGTGCCAGCAGCACTAGTGCGGGCCCGGAAGAGCAGTACTTC,CASSTSAGPEEQYF
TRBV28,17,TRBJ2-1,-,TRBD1,TGTGCCAGCAGTCACCGAAGGATGGGACAGGGTGACAATGAGCAGTTCTTC,CASSHRRMGQGDNEQFF
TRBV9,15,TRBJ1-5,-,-,TGTGCCAGCAGCGTAGGAGTCAGTCAGGGGCAGCCCCAGCATTTT,CASSVGVSQGQPQHF
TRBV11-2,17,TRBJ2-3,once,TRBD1,TGTGCCAGCACCCGGCCGGGACAGGGCCCTTACACAGATACGCAGTATTTT,CASTRPGQGPYTDTQYF
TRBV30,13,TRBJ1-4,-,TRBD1,TGTGCCTGGAGTAACGACAGGGGCGAAAAACTGTTTTTT,CAWSNDRGEKLFF
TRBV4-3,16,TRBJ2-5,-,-,TGCGCCAGCAGCCCAGGAATGGGGGCAGGCAGAGAGACCCAGTACTTC,CASSPGMGAGRETQYF
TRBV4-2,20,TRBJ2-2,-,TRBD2,TGTGCCAGCAGCCGCGATAGTGGGACTAGCGGGAGGCTCGACACCGGGGAGCTGTTTTTT,CASSRDSGTSGRLDTGELFF
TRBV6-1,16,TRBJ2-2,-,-,TGTGCCAGCAGTGCGCGACAGATCGCGAACACCGGGGAGCTGTTTTTT,CASSARQIANTGELFF
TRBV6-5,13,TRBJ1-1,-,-,TGTGCCAGCAGCCCGGGGCCTTTTACTGAAGCTTTCTTT,CASSPGPFTEAFF
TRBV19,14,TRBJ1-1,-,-,TGTGCCAGTAGTCGGCGGGGCCCGGACACTGAAGCTTTCTTT,CASSRRGPDTEAFF
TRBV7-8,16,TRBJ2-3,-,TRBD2,TGTGCCAGCAGCTCCGGACTAGCGGGAATGACAGATACGCAGTATTTT,CASSSGLAGMTDTQYF
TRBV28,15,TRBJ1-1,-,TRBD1,TGTGCCAGCAGCGAAACAGGGGGTGAGACCACTGAAGCTTTCTTT,CASSETGGETTEAFF
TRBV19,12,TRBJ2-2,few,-,TGTGCCAGTAGGGTCCCCCTGGGGGAGCTGTTTTTT,CASRVPLGELFF
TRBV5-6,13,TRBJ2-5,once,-,TGTGCCAGCAGCTTTTTAACGCGAACAGGCTGGAACTTC,CASSFLTRTGWNF
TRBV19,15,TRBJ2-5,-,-,TGTGCCAGTAGTATATGGGCCTTCGGCGGGGAGACCCAGTACTTC,CASSIWAFGGETQYF
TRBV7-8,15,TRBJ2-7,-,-,TGTGCCAGCAGCTTAGTGGCAGACTTTCTCTACGAGCAGTACTTC,CASSLVADFLYEQYF
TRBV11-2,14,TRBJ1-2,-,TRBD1,TGTGCCAGCAGGGCCACCGGGACAGTTTATGGCTACACCTTC,CASRATGTVYGYTF
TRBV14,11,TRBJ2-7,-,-,TGTGCCAGCAGCCAAGTCTACGAGCAGTACTTC,CASSQVYEQYF
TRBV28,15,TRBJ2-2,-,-,TGTGCCAGCAGTGGAGGTCAGGGGAGGGCCGGGGAGCTGTTTTTT,CASSGGQGRAGELFF
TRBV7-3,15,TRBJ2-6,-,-,TGTGCCAGCAGCAGGGCTAGCTCTGGGGCCAACGTCCTGACTTTC,CASSRASSGANVLTF
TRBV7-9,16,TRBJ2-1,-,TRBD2,TGTGCCAGCAGCGCCTTACTAGCGGGAGTGGGGAGTGAGCAGTTCTTC,CASSALLAGVGSEQFF
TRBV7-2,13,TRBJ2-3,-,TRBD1,TGTGCCAGCAGCAAGACAGGGGCAGATACGCAGTATTTT,CASSKTGADTQYF